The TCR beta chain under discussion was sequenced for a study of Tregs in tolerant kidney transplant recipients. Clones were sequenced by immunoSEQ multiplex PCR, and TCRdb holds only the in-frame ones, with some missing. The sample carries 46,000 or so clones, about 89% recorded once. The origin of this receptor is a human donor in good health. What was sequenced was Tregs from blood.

The CDR3 loop is CASSYAPYYEQYF. CDR3 nucleotide sequence: TGTGCCAGCAGTTATGCACCTTACTACGAGCAGTACTTC. This chain connects TRBV6-6 to TRBJ2-7; no reliable D call. The CDR3 sequence is 13 residues long. Germline assignment: CDR1 MNHNY and CDR2 SVGAGI (reference sequence). Trimming cost V 3 bases and J 3 bases, with 9 bases left between them.